The rows below give T cell receptor beta chains drawn from one sample of a study of T cell responses to AZD1222 COVID-19 vaccine. Method: immunoSEQ multiplex PCR; TCRdb's copy keeps in-frame clones and lacks some. Counted here are roughly 150,000 clones, approximately 90% occurring once; the ten biggest clones make up 3% to 4%. Sequencing was performed on peripheral blood, taken on day 0 of MenACWY control vaccination. The receptors originated from an adult in good health. CDR3s include the opening cysteine and the closing phenylalanine or tryptophan. D genes are given only for firm matches. The size field is filled for only some rows; it gives once, few, many or a size class.

clone size: .; J gene: TRBJ2-7; CDR3 length: 14; D gene: .; V gene: TRBV11-3; CDR3 protein: CASSPVDRTGEQYF; CDR3 DNA: TGTGCCAGCAGCCCGGTGGATAGGACGGGGGAGCAGTACTTC
clone size: .; J gene: TRBJ2-3; CDR3 length: 14; D gene: .; V gene: TRBV7-9; CDR3 protein: CASSLVGTADTQYF; CDR3 DNA: TGTGCCAGCAGCTTAGTCGGGACGGCGGATACGCAGTATTTT
clone size: .; J gene: TRBJ1-2; CDR3 length: 12; D gene: .; V gene: TRBV4-3; CDR3 protein: CASSRGAYGYTF; CDR3 DNA: TGCGCCAGCTCCCGAGGGGCCTATGGCTACACCTTC
clone size: .; J gene: TRBJ1-6; CDR3 length: 14; D gene: TRBD1; V gene: TRBV7-2; CDR3 protein: CASSLKGAPSPLHF; CDR3 DNA: TGTGCCAGCAGCTTAAAGGGGGCGCCTTCACCCCTCCACTTT
clone size: .; J gene: TRBJ1-1; CDR3 length: 14; D gene: .; V gene: TRBV7-2; CDR3 protein: CASSPQWGNTEAFF; CDR3 DNA: TGTGCCAGCAGCCCGCAATGGGGCAACACTGAAGCTTTCTTT
clone size: .; J gene: TRBJ1-2; CDR3 length: 12; D gene: .; V gene: TRBV7-9; CDR3 protein: CASRWSEGGYTF; CDR3 DNA: TGTGCCAGCAGGTGGTCCGAAGGCGGCTACACCTTC
clone size: .; J gene: TRBJ1-4; CDR3 length: 14; D gene: .; V gene: TRBV7-8; CDR3 protein: CASSLRSGEEKLFF; CDR3 DNA: TGTGCCAGCAGCTTAAGGTCAGGGGAGGAAAAACTGTTTTTT
clone size: few; J gene: TRBJ2-7; CDR3 length: 16; D gene: .; V gene: TRBV5-4; CDR3 protein: CASSPGGGTATYEQYF; CDR3 DNA: TGTGCCAGCAGCCCGGGGGGTGGGACAGCGACCTACGAGCAGTACTTC
clone size: .; J gene: TRBJ2-7; CDR3 length: 14; D gene: .; V gene: TRBV20-1; CDR3 protein: CSASDGHFSYEQYF; CDR3 DNA: TGCAGTGCTAGTGATGGACATTTCTCCTACGAGCAGTACTTC
clone size: .; J gene: TRBJ2-3; CDR3 length: 14; D gene: .; V gene: TRBV24-1; CDR3 protein: CATSDLRGTDTQYF; CDR3 DNA: TGTGCCACCAGTGATTTACGGGGGACAGATACGCAGTATTTT
clone size: .; J gene: TRBJ1-5; CDR3 length: 14; D gene: .; V gene: TRBV28; CDR3 protein: CASSSGISNQPQHF; CDR3 DNA: TGTGCCAGCAGCTCAGGGATTTCGAATCAGCCCCAGCATTTT
clone size: .; J gene: TRBJ2-3; CDR3 length: 13; D gene: .; V gene: TRBV7-3; CDR3 protein: CASGARGTDTQYF; CDR3 DNA: TGTGCCAGCGGTGCCAGAGGGACAGATACGCAGTATTTT
clone size: .; J gene: TRBJ1-2; CDR3 length: 15; D gene: .; V gene: TRBV29-1; CDR3 protein: CSVESGGRPSYGYTF; CDR3 DNA: TGCAGCGTTGAATCGGGTGGCAGACCTTCTTATGGCTACACCTTC
clone size: .; J gene: TRBJ2-7; CDR3 length: 12; D gene: TRBD1; V gene: TRBV6-5; CDR3 protein: CASSTQGLEQYF; CDR3 DNA: TGTGCCAGCAGTACACAGGGGCTTGAGCAGTACTTC